The 23 T cell receptor beta chains below come from one sample, sequenced in a study of blood T cell repertoires in COVID-19 (dated by TCRdb to between 2020 and 2021). The library was generated by the immunoSEQ multiplex PCR assay. The source is immuneACCESS, and TCRdb retained only in-frame sequences with V and J called. Part of the clones is not carried over; for the studies checked, unresolved V genes explain less than half of this, and the remainder is unexplained. This sample has around 140,000 clones in its table, and 84% of those were observed once. The ten largest clones capture about a sixth of the sample. The sequenced material came from peripheral blood. All receptors come from a woman aged 80 or older with acute or convalescent COVID-19.

The chain joins TRBV18 to TRBJ2-7, with 9 nucleotides matching TRBD1. V dropped 5 bases and J dropped 7; count of bases not matched to a gene: 15. This CDR3 contains 16 residues. Germline lookup yields CDR1 KGHSH and CDR2 LQKENI. CDR3 nucleotide sequence: TGTGCCAGCTCATCTACAGGGGGCGCGACGGGCGGGGAGCAGTACTTC. Encoded protein: CASSSTGGATGGEQYF.

The chain recombines TRBV6-6 with TRBJ1-5, with no clear D. CDR3 size: 11 residues. V dropped 5 bases and J dropped 9 bases, with 8 bases sitting between them. In germline, CDR1 is MNHNY, CDR2 SVGAGI (reference sequence). The DNA for the CDR3 is TGTGCCAGCAGTGCAGAGGGGCCCCAGCATTTT. Translation: CASSAEGPQHF.

The chain employs TRBV7-2 and TRBJ1-2; 8 bases match TRBD1. The CDR3 runs 14 residues. Losses at the gene ends were 1 base for V and 4 bases for J; bases not matched to a gene: 2. From germline, CDR1 is SGHTA and CDR2 FQGNSA. CDR3 sequence (DNA): TGTGCCAGCAGCTTAGGGACAGGGAGCTATGGCTACACCTTC. Translated: CASSLGTGSYGYTF.

The rearrangement uses TRBV5-1 and TRBJ1-4, with TRBD1 as a possible D gene (5 bases). Germline CDR1 reads SGHRS; CDR2 reads YFSETQ. Trimming stripped 1 base from V and 0 bases from J, with 7 bases between. The CDR3 runs to 15 residues. CDR3: CASSLMTATNEKLFF. The CDR3 DNA follows: TGCGCCAGCAGCTTGATGACAGCAACTAATGAAAAACTGTTTTTT.

The genes are TRBV19 and TRBJ1-5; 10 positions agree with TRBD1. The CDR3 totals 15 residues. Germline-derived CDR1 and CDR2 are LNHDA and SQIVND (reference sequence). The V and J ends lost 7 bases and 1 base, in that order; junction bases with no gene match: 4. Written as DNA, the CDR3 is TGTGCCAGTACTCCGACAGGGGGCAGCAATCAGCCCCAGCATTTT. This codes for CASTPTGGSNQPQHF.

The rearrangement joins TRBV13 to TRBJ1-5; D is unresolved. The V gene's germline CDR1 is PRHDT and CDR2 FYEKMQ (reference sequence). The CDR3 covers 13 residues. Trimming pared 3 bases from V and 5 bases from J, leaving 8 bases between. The chain's CDR3 is CASSFGRDQPQHF. The CDR3 region has the DNA TGTGCCAGCAGCTTTGGGAGGGATCAGCCCCAGCATTTT.

The genes are TRBV18 and TRBJ1-1; the D gene is possibly TRBD1 (5 bases). Trimming left V 2 bases short and J 1 base short, with 8 bases between. Per the germline V gene, CDR1 is KGHSH and CDR2 is LQKENI. The CDR3 runs to 14 residues. CDR3 in amino acids: CASSPRQGNTEAFF. CDR3 coding DNA: TGTGCCAGCTCACCAAGGCAGGGGAACACTGAAGCTTTCTTT.

This chain connects TRBV6-5 to TRBJ2-7, with 7 bases fitting TRBD1. The trim removed 6 bases at V and 4 bases at J, leaving 9 bases unmatched. The CDR3 spans 14 residues. Germline-derived CDR1 and CDR2 are MNHEY and SVGAGI. Written as DNA, the CDR3 is TGTGCCAGCAGAGGACCGGGACAGTCATACGAGCAGTACTTC. Residues: CASRGPGQSYEQYF.

There are a few counts of this clone. The sample carries other DNA sequences with the same CDR3. This rearrangement joins TRBV9 to TRBJ1-2; D may be TRBD1 (6 bases). Germline values: CDR1 SGDLS, CDR2 YYNGEE. This CDR3 comprises 15 residues. Between the trimmed V and J ends, which lost 0 bases and 5 bases, there was a span of 14 bases. The CDR3 here is CASSVVPGGDYGYTF. CDR3 DNA sequence: TGTGCCAGCAGCGTAGTCCCGGGGGGCGATTATGGCTACACCTTC.

This chain links TRBV11-3 with TRBJ2-7; 8 bases fit TRBD1. The ends lost 1 base at V and 2 bases at J; junction bases unmatched: 1. The CDR3 is 14 residues long. The germline V gene encodes CDR1 SGHNT and CDR2 YENEEA. DNA for the CDR3: TGTGCCAGCAGCTTAGGGGACAGGCCCTACGAGCAGTACTTC. Protein sequence: CASSLGDRPYEQYF.

CDR3 in amino acids: CASSYSGGGSDTQYF. The CDR3 DNA sequence: TGTGCCAGCAGTTACTCCGGGGGGGGCTCAGATACGCAGTATTTT. The chain recombines TRBV6-2 or TRBV6-3 with TRBJ2-3; the match to TRBD2 covers 8 bases. The V gene end was trimmed by 0 bases and the J gene end by 4 bases; junction bases not matched to a gene: 3. Germline assignment: CDR1 MNHEY and CDR2 SVGEGT. This CDR3 spans 15 amino acids.

The chain joins TRBV7-8 to TRBJ2-5, with 7 bases identical to TRBD1. Trimming removed 3 bases from V and 7 bases from J; junction bases left unmatched: 8. CDR1 and CDR2 from the germline V gene are SGHVS and FQNEAQ. This CDR3 region has 14 residues. The CDR3 sequence is CASSLETGFVTQYF. The CDR3 nucleotides read TGTGCCAGCAGCTTGGAGACAGGGTTCGTGACCCAGTACTTC.

The chain employs TRBV30 and TRBJ1-4, with a tentative D call TRBD1 (5 bases). Deletions cut 3 bases from V and 8 bases from J, with 16 bases between. This CDR3 contains 14 residues. The germline CDR1 and CDR2 sequences are GTSNPN and SVGIG (reference sequence). In DNA form, the CDR3 reads TGTGCCTGGAGCCCCTTGGGGCCCGGCGAAAAACTGTTTTTT. It is translated as CAWSPLGPGEKLFF.

The V call is TRBV4-3, the J call TRBJ2-7, with 10 positions matching TRBD1. V lost 5 bases and J lost 5; bases outside the gene matches: 3. Per the germline V gene, CDR1 is LGHNA and CDR2 is YSLEER. CDR3 size: 13 residues. The CDR3 bases are TGCGCCAGCAGCAGGGACAGGGGAAACGAGCAGTACTTC. It encodes CASSRDRGNEQYF.

This clone showed up just once. Distinct nucleotide sequences in the sample also encode this CDR3. The chain uses TRBV24-1 and TRBJ1-5, with D perhaps matching TRBD1 (6 bases). CDR3 length: 14 amino acids. Trimming left V 6 bases short and J 0 bases short, with 8 bases between. Germline CDR1 KGHDR, CDR2 SFDVKD. CDR3: CATSHRDSNQPQHF. CDR3 nucleotides: TGTGCCACCAGTCACAGGGATAGCAATCAGCCCCAGCATTTT.

CDR3 nucleotide sequence: TGTGCCAGCGGAGGCACGGGGGAGCAGTACTTC. It translates to CASGGTGEQYF. The V call is TRBV6-6, the J call TRBJ2-7, with a tentative D call TRBD2 (5 bases). The germline CDR1 and CDR2 sequences are MNHNY and SVGAGI (reference sequence). The ends were cut back, 8 bases at V and 7 bases at J, with 12 bases in the middle. CDR3 length: 11 amino acids.

The V and J genes are TRBV10-3 and TRBJ1-4; D is uncertain. The germline gives CDR1 ENHRY, CDR2 SYGVKD. The CDR3 has 13 amino acids. The germline V and J ends were trimmed by 6 bases and 5 bases, with 10 bases remaining between them. CDR3 DNA: TGTGCCATCAGCCCGGTGATGAATGAAAAACTGTTTTTT. Protein product: CAISPVMNEKLFF.

The J gene is TRBJ2-1, the V gene TRBV7-2; D is possibly TRBD2 (5 bases). V was clipped by 2 bases and J by 9 bases, with 8 bases between them. The CDR3 has 12 amino acids. Germline loops: CDR1 SGHTA, CDR2 FQGNSA. CDR3 region: CASSLLATEQFF. The CDR3 DNA reads as TGTGCCAGCAGCTTACTAGCCACTGAGCAGTTCTTC.

The rearrangement links TRBV6-2 or TRBV6-3 to TRBJ2-7, with 8 nucleotides matching TRBD2. The CDR3 loop spans 13 amino acids. Per germline, CDR1 MNHEY and CDR2 SVGEGT. Germline trimming cut 5 bases from V and 2 bases from J; bases unmatched to any gene: 2. The CDR3 nucleotides are TGTGCCAGCAGTAGCGGGAGCCCCTACGAGCAGTACTTC. This gives the protein CASSSGSPYEQYF.

The chain links TRBV5-1 to TRBJ2-5; TRBD2 matches 11 bases. The J segment lost 6 bases and the V segment lost 0 bases, leaving 13 bases of the junction unmatched. This CDR3 is 18 amino acids long. Germline V CDR1 and CDR2: SGHRS, YFSETQ. The CDR3 loop is CASSLALAGAGGAQTQYF. The CDR3 bases are TGCGCCAGCAGCTTGGCACTAGCGGGAGCAGGCGGGGCTCAGACCCAGTACTTC.

This clone was observed a handful of times. The J gene is TRBJ1-2, the V gene TRBV4-3; no clear D gene. Germline lookup yields CDR1 LGHNA and CDR2 YSLEER. The V gene lost 0 bases and the J gene lost 8 bases, with 13 bases spanning the gap. This CDR3 spans 14 amino acids. The CDR3 sequence is CASSQDGRAGGYTF. The DNA for the CDR3 is TGCGCCAGCAGCCAAGACGGGAGGGCTGGAGGCTACACCTTC.

CDR3 residues: CASSQGDRQNTEAFF. DNA for the CDR3: TGTGCCAGCAGCCAAGGGGACAGACAAAACACTGAAGCTTTCTTT. The V and J genes are TRBV3-1 (or the pseudogene TRBV3-2) and TRBJ1-1; 7 bases match TRBD1. The germline CDR1 and CDR2 sequences are LGHDT and YNNKEL (reference sequence). V dropped 1 base and J dropped 2; count of bases not matched to a gene: 4. The CDR3 covers 15 residues.

The gene calls are TRBV30 and TRBJ2-2, with D tentatively TRBD1 (5 bases). V was clipped by 5 bases and J by 4 bases, with 8 bases between them. This CDR3 is 12 amino acids long. From germline, CDR1 is GTSNPN and CDR2 SVGIG (reference sequence). The CDR3 DNA reads TGTGCCTGGGCGGACATCACCGGGGAGCTGTTTTTT. As protein: CAWADITGELFF.